The 14 T cell receptor beta chains reported below all come from one sample, sequenced in a study of OX40 agonist ivuxolimab in advanced cancers. The library was built by means of the immunoSEQ multiplex PCR assay. Entries here come from immuneACCESS through TCRdb and include only in-frame sequences with V and J called. Some clones fail to appear in such tables; in the studies checked, an unresolved V gene covers under half of the shortfall, and the cause of the remainder is unknown. This sample has approximately 15,000 clones in its table, and around 92% of those were observed once. Roughly 7.6% of the sample comes from the top ten. The specimen comprised CD4+ or CD8+ T cells sorted from blood, sampled in a trial of the OX40 agonist ivuxolimab. These receptor sequences come from an adult with an advanced solid tumor such as melanoma, head and neck, liver or kidney cancer.

V gene TRBV5-6 combines with J gene TRBJ1-1; D is perhaps TRBD1 (6 bases). The CDR3 length is 17 residues. V lost 1 base and J lost 0, with 16 bases in between. The germline gives CDR1 SGHDT, CDR2 YYEEEE. CDR3 in DNA: TGTGCCAGCAGCTTGTTGGGACAAGGGCCTATGAACACTGAAGCTTTCTTT. This sequence encodes CASSLLGQGPMNTEAFF.

This clone was picked up a small number of times. This chain links TRBV6-1 with TRBJ2-7; 10 bases fit TRBD1. This CDR3 region has 14 residues. CDR1 and CDR2 from the germline V gene are MNHNS and SASEGT. The ends lost 5 bases at V and 7 bases at J; junction bases unmatched: 8. The CDR3, as DNA: TGTGCCAGCAGTACCCGGGACAGGGGTTGGGAGCAGTACTTC. Protein product: CASSTRDRGWEQYF.

V gene TRBV27 combines with J gene TRBJ2-7, with 7 bases lining up with TRBD1. Germline V gives CDR1 MNHEY, CDR2 SMNVEV (reference sequence). V trimming: 0 bases; J trimming: 5 bases; junction bases outside the gene matches: 13. The CDR3 totals 17 residues. The CDR3 is CASSLSPTDRDADEQYF. The CDR3 bases are TGTGCCAGCAGTTTATCGCCCACAGACAGGGATGCCGACGAGCAGTACTTC.

The chain couples TRBV11-3 to TRBJ2-2, with a possible D match to TRBD2 (6 bases). Between the trimmed V and J ends, which lost 4 bases and 3 bases, there was a span of 15 bases. This CDR3 contains 16 residues. Germline V gene sequence: CDR1 SGHNT, CDR2 YENEEA. The chain's CDR3 is CASSSRRGEDTGELFF. The DNA of the CDR3 is TGTGCCAGCAGCTCCCGAAGAGGGGAGGACACCGGGGAGCTGTTTTTT.

CDR3: CATSRGGYWETQYF. CDR3 sequence (DNA): TGTGCCACCAGCAGGGGGGGTTACTGGGAGACCCAGTACTTC. The chain employs TRBV15 and TRBJ2-5; D perhaps matches TRBD2 (6 bases). Trimming left V 3 bases short and J 5 bases short, with 13 bases between. Germline V gene lookup returns CDR1 LNHNV and CDR2 YYDKDF (reference sequence). CDR3 size: 14 residues.

The gene calls are TRBV7-2 and TRBJ2-3, with 12 bases matching TRBD2. The CDR3 sequence is 15 residues long. Germline loops: CDR1 SGHTA, CDR2 FQGNSA. Trimming removed 3 bases from V and 3 bases from J; junction bases left unmatched: 1. CDR3 sequence (DNA): TGTGCCAGCAGCTTGCTAGCGGGAGGGACAGATACGCAGTATTTT. Residues: CASSLLAGGTDTQYF.

The count of this clone is one. V and J are TRBV6-1 and TRBJ2-5; D possibly uses TRBD1 or TRBD2 (5 bases each). The J call is in doubt because the DNA end fits TRBJ2-7 better. Germline CDR1 is MNHNS and CDR2 is SASEGT. CDR3 length equals 11 residues. The CDR3 spells CASIAGAEQYF. The CDR3 DNA reads TGTGCCAGCATTGCCGGGGCCGAGCAGTACTTC.

The V gene is TRBV6-5, the J gene TRBJ2-7; D may be TRBD2 (6 bases). CDR3 length: 14 amino acids. Germline-derived CDR1 and CDR2 are MNHEY and SVGAGI. The V gene lost 5 bases and the J gene lost 3 bases, with 14 bases spanning the gap. The CDR3 here is CASSTTGGRYEQYF. DNA of the CDR3: TGTGCCAGCAGTACCACCGGGGGACGCTACGAGCAGTACTTC.

This clone has more than one count but fewer than ten. The rearrangement links TRBV30 to TRBJ1-1; D not certain. CDR3 size: 12 residues. V lost 2 bases and J 4 bases, leaving 8 bases between the germline ends. From germline, CDR1 is GTSNPN and CDR2 SVGIG (reference sequence). The CDR3 nucleotides read TGTGCCTGGAGTCAGGAAGGCACTGAAGCTTTCTTT. It specifies CAWSQEGTEAFF.

The chain recombines TRBV7-9 with TRBJ2-1; D is perhaps TRBD2 (5 bases). CDR3 length: 15 residues. The germline V gene encodes CDR1 SEHNR and CDR2 FQNEAQ (reference sequence). V was trimmed by 0 bases and J by 12 bases, leaving 18 bases between them. CDR3 coding DNA: TGTGCCAGCAGCTTAGCTTCAGACTCGCGGGTGGTGCAGTTCTTC. Amino acids: CASSLASDSRVVQFF. The full variable domain, in which reference TRBV7-9 and TRBJ2-1 provide the parts outside the CDR3, is DTGVSQNPRHKITKRGQNVTFRCDPISEHNRLYWYRQTLGQGPEFLTYFQNEAQLEKSRLLSDRFSAERPKGSFSTLEIQRTEQGDSAMYLCASSLASDSRVVQFFGPGTRLTVL.

V and J are TRBV15 and TRBJ2-5; D perhaps matches TRBD1 (6 bases). CDR1 LNHNV and CDR2 YYDKDF come from the germline V gene (reference sequence). This CDR3 spans 15 amino acids. Trimming cost V 5 bases and J 2 bases, with 15 bases left between them. CDR3 sequence reads: CATSLRQELQETQYF. DNA for the CDR3: TGTGCCACCAGCTTAAGACAGGAGCTACAAGAGACCCAGTACTTC.

J is TRBJ2-7 and V is TRBV28, with 10 bases lining up with TRBD1. Germline CDR1 and CDR2: MDHEN and SYDVKM. The V gene end was trimmed by 3 bases and the J gene end by 3 bases; junction bases not matched to a gene: 5. CDR3 length: 15 residues. CDR3 nucleotides: TGTGCCAGCAGTTTGGGACAGGGGTCCATCTACGAGCAGTACTTC. Amino acids: CASSLGQGSIYEQYF.

J is TRBJ1-5 and V is TRBV19; 7 bases match TRBD1. CDR3 length equals 15 residues. Germline-derived CDR1 and CDR2 are LNHDA and SQIVND (reference sequence). V shed 5 bases, J shed 3 bases, and the junction held 7 bases outside the gene matches. This CDR3 reads CASSGTENFNQPQHF. Written as DNA, the CDR3 is TGTGCCAGTAGTGGGACAGAGAATTTCAATCAGCCCCAGCATTTT.

The CDR3 DNA is TGTGCCAGCAGCTTAGTCGAGGGGTGGGGGAATGAGCAGTTCTTC. Translating it yields CASSLVEGWGNEQFF. This sequence joins TRBV13 and TRBJ2-1; D assignment may be TRBD1 or TRBD2 (5 bases each). In germline, CDR1 is PRHDT, CDR2 FYEKMQ (reference sequence). The V gene lost 1 base and the J gene lost 7 bases, with 14 bases spanning the gap. This CDR3 has 15 residues.